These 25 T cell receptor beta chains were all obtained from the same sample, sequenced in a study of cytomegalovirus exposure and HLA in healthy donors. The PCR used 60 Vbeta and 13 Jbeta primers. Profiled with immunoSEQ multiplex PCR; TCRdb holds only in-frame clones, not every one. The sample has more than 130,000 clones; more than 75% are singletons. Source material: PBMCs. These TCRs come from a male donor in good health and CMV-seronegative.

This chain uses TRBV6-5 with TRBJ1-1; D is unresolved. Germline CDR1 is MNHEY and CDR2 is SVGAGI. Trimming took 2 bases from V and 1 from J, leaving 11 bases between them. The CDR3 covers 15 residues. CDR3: CASSYEGAGNTEAFF. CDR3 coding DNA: TGTGCCAGCAGTTACGAAGGCGCGGGGAACACTGAAGCTTTCTTT.

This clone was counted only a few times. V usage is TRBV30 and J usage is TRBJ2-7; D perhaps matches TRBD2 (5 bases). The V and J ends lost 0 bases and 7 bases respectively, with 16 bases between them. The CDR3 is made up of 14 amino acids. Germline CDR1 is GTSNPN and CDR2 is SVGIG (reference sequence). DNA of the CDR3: TGTGCCTGGAGTGTACCTCCCAACCGCGGGGAGCAGTACTTC. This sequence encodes CAWSVPPNRGEQYF.

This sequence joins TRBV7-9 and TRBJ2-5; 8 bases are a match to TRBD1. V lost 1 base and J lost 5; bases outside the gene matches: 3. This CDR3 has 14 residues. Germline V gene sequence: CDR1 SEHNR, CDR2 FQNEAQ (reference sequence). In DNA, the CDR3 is TGTGCCAGCAGCTTAGATAACAGGGGGGAGACCCAGTACTTC. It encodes CASSLDNRGETQYF. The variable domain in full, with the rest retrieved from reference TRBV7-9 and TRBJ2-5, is DTGVSQNPRHKITKRGQNVTFRCDPISEHNRLYWYRQTLGQGPEFLTYFQNEAQLEKSRLLSDRFSAERPKGSFSTLEIQRTEQGDSAMYLCASSLDNRGETQYFGPGTRLLVL.

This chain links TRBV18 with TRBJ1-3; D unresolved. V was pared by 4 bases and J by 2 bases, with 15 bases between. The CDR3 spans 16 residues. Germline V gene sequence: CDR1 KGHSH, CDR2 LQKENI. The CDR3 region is CASSLNAPTTGNTIYF. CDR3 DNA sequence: TGTGCCAGCTCACTTAACGCTCCTACCACTGGAAACACCATATATTTT.

The CDR3 region has the DNA TGTGCCAGCAGCTTTACAGGGAGTGGAGCACCCCTCCACTTT. It codes for CASSFTGSGAPLHF. The gene calls are TRBV7-2 and TRBJ1-6; D might be TRBD1 (6 bases). The CDR3 consists of 14 residues. Germline loops: CDR1 SGHTA, CDR2 FQGNSA. V was pared by 3 bases and J by 11 bases, with 14 bases between.

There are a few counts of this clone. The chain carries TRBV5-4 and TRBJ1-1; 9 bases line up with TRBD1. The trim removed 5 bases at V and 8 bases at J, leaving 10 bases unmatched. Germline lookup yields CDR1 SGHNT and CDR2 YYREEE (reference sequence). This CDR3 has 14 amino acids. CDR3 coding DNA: TGTGCCAGCAGTAATGGACAGGGGAGATCCGAAGCTTTCTTT. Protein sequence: CASSNGQGRSEAFF.

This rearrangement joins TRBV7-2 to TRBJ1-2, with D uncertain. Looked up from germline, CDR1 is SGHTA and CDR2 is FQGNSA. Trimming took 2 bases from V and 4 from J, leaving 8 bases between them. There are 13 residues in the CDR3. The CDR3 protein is CASSLIESYGYTF. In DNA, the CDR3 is TGTGCCAGCAGCTTAATAGAGTCCTATGGCTACACCTTC.

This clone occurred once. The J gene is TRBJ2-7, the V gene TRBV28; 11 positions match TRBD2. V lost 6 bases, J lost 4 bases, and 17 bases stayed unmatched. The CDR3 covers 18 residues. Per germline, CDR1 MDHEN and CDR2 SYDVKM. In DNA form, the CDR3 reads TGTGCCAGCAGGGGAGAACCTAAACTAGCGGGGGAACAATACGAGCAGTACTTC. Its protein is CASRGEPKLAGEQYEQYF.

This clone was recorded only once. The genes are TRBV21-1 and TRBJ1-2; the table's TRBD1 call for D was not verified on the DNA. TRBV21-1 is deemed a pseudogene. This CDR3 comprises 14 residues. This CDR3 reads CASSKGDRPYGYTF. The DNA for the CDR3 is TGTGCCAGCAGCAAAGGGGACAGGCCCTATGGCTACACCTTC.

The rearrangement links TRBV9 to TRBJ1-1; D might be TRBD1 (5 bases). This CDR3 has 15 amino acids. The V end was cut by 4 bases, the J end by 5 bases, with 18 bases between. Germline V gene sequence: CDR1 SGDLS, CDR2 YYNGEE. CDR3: CASSIEAQAGTEAFF. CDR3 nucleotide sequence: TGTGCCAGCAGCATAGAAGCACAGGCGGGAACTGAAGCTTTCTTT. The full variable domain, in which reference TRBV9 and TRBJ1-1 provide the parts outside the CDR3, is DSGVTQTPKHLITATGQRVTLRCSPRSGDLSVYWYQQSLDQGLQFLIQYYNGEERAKGNILERFSAQQFPDLHSELNLSSLELGDSALYFCASSIEAQAGTEAFFGQGTRLTVV.

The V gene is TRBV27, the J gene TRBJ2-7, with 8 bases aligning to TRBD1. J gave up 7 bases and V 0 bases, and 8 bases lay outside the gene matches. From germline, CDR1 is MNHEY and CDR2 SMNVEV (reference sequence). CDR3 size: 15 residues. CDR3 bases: TGTGCCAGCAGTTTATCGGCCTACAGGGGGATGGAGCAGTACTTC. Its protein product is CASSLSAYRGMEQYF.

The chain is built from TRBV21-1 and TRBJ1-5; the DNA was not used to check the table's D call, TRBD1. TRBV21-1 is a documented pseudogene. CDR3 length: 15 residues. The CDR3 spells CASYGGTGVVQPQHF. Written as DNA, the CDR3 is TGTGCCAGCTACGGAGGGACAGGGGTCGTTCAGCCCCAGCATTTT.

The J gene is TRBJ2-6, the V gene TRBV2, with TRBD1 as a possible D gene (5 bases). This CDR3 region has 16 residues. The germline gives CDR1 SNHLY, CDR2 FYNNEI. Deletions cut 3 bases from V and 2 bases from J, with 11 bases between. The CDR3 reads CASSEQGPTGANVLTF. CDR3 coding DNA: TGTGCCAGCAGTGAGCAGGGCCCGACTGGGGCCAACGTCCTGACTTTC.

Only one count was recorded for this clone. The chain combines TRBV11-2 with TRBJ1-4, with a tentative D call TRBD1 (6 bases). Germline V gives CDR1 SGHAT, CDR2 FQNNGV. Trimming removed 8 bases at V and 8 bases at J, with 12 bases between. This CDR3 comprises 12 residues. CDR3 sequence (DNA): TGTGCCAGCGAGGGGGTGGGGGAAAAACTGTTTTTT. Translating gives CASEGVGEKLFF.

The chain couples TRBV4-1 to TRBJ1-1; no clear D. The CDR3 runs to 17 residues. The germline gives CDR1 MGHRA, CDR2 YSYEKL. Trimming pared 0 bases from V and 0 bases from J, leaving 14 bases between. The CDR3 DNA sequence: TGCGCCAGCAGCCAAGATTCACCTGAGGCCATGAACACTGAAGCTTTCTTT. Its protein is CASSQDSPEAMNTEAFF.

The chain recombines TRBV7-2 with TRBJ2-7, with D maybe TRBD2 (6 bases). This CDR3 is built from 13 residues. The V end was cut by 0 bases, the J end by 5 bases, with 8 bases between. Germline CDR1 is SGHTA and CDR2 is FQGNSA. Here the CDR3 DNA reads TGTGCCAGCAGCTTAGCTGCGGGGCACGAGCAGTACTTC. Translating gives CASSLAAGHEQYF.

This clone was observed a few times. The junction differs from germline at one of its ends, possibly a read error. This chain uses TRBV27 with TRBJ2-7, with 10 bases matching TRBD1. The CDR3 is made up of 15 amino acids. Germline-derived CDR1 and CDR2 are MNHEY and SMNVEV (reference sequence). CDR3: CASSSLTGGSHEQYF. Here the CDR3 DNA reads TGTGCCAGCAGCTCCCTGACAGGGGGCTCCCACGAGCAGTACTTC.

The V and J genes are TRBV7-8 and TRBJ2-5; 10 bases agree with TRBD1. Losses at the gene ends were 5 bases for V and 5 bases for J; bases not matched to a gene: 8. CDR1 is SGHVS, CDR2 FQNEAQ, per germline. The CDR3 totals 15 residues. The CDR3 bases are TGTGCCAGCAGCCTCGGGACAGGGGAGGCCGAGACCCAGTACTTC. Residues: CASSLGTGEAETQYF.

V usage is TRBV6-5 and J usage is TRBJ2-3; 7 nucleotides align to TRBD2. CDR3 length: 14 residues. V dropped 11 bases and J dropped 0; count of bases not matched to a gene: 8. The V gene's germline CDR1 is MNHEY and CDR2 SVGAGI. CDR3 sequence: CAVRAGLSTDTQYF. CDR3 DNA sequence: TGTGCCGTGCGAGCGGGACTTAGCACAGATACGCAGTATTTT.

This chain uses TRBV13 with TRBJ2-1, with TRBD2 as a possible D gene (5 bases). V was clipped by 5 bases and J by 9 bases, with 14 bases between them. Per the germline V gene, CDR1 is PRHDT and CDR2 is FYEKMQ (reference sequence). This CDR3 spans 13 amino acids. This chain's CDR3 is CASSETPGTEQFF. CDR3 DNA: TGTGCCAGCAGCGAAACCCCGGGAACTGAGCAGTTCTTC.

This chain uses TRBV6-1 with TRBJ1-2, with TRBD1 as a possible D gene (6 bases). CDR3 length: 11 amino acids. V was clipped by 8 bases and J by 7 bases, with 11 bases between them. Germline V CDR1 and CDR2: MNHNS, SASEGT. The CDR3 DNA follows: TGTGCCAGCCAGGGGCACAGTGGCTACACCTTC. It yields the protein CASQGHSGYTF.

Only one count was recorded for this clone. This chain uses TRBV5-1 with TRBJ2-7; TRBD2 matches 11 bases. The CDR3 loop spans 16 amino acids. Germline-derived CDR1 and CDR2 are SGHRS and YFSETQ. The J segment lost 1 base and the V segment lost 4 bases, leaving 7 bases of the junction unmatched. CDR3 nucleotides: TGCGCCAGCAGCCAAACCGGGACTAGCGGATCCTACGAGCAGTACTTC. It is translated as CASSQTGTSGSYEQYF.

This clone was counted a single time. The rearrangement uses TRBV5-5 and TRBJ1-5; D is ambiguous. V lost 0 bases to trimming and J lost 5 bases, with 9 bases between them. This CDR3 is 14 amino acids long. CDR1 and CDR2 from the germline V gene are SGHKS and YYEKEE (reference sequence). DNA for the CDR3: TGTGCCAGCAGCTTGGTGGGCGCAGATCAGCCCCAGCATTTT. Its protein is CASSLVGADQPQHF.

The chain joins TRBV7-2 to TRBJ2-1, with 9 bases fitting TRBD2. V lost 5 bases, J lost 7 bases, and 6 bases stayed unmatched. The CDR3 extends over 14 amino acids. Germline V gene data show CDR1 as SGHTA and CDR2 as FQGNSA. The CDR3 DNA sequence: TGTGCCAGCAGCCTCTATCTAGCGGGGAATGAGCAGTTCTTC. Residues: CASSLYLAGNEQFF.

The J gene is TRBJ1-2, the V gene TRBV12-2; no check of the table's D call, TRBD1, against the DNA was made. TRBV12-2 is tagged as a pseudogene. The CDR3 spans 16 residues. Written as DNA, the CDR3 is TGTGCAAGTCGCTTAGAGACCGGGACAGGGGGCTTTCCCTACACCTTC. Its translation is CASRLETGTGGFPYTF.